The 21 T cell receptor beta chains given below trace back to one sample, sequenced in a study of cytomegalovirus exposure and HLA in healthy donors. PCR employed 60 Vbeta and 13 Jbeta primers. Profiled with immunoSEQ multiplex PCR; TCRdb holds only in-frame clones, not every one. In the table there are fewer than 150,000 clones, approximately 77% of which are singletons. Input material: PBMCs. The receptor source for this set is a man aged 50-59 years in good health and CMV-seropositive.

This chain joins TRBV5-1 and TRBJ2-1; D may be TRBD2 (6 bases). CDR3 length: 14 amino acids. Germline-derived CDR1 and CDR2 are SGHRS and YFSETQ. V gave up 4 bases and J gave up 6 bases, with 14 bases separating them. This CDR3 reads CASSRDSTSNEQFF. The CDR3 DNA follows: TGCGCCAGCAGCCGGGACTCAACATCCAATGAGCAGTTCTTC.

The chain's CDR3 is CASSWYPGLAGTTDTQYF. DNA of the CDR3: TGTGCCAGCAGCTGGTATCCCGGACTAGCGGGGACCACAGATACGCAGTATTTT. The V gene is TRBV5-6, the J gene TRBJ2-3; TRBD2 matches at 12 bases. Germline CDR1 and CDR2: SGHDT and YYEEEE. V lost 3 bases, J lost 2 bases, and 10 bases stayed unmatched. The CDR3 extends over 18 amino acids.

V and J are TRBV7-2 and TRBJ1-1, with a possible D match to TRBD1 (6 bases). The CDR3 extends over 16 amino acids. V lost 4 bases, J lost 3 bases, and 18 bases lay in between. In germline, CDR1 is SGHTA, CDR2 FQGNSA. CDR3 sequence reads: CASSSQGGRGYTEAFF. The CDR3 DNA sequence: TGTGCCAGCAGCTCCCAAGGTGGCAGGGGATACACTGAAGCTTTCTTT.

The sample holds a few counts of this clone. The chain joins TRBV2 to TRBJ1-1; D not certain. CDR1 is SNHLY, CDR2 FYNNEI, per germline. V was cut by 8 bases and J by 2 bases, with 15 bases left in between. This CDR3 is 14 amino acids long. The CDR3 reads CASLRSSLNTEAFF. The CDR3 coding sequence is TGTGCCAGCTTAAGATCAAGCCTAAACACTGAAGCTTTCTTT.

The chain recombines TRBV11-2 with TRBJ2-4; maybe TRBD2 (5 bases). Trimming cost V 2 bases and J 7 bases, with 15 bases left between them. The CDR3 length is 15 residues. CDR1 SGHAT and CDR2 FQNNGV come from the germline V gene. In DNA form, the CDR3 reads TGTGCCAGCAGCTTATCACGGGGATTAGCGAACATTCAGTACTTC. It specifies CASSLSRGLANIQYF.

V is TRBV2 and J is TRBJ1-2; 11 bases align to TRBD1. The junction had 7 bases not matched to a gene; V was cut back by 4 bases and J by 3 bases. The V gene's germline CDR1 is SNHLY and CDR2 FYNNEI. CDR3 length: 16 residues. The CDR3 sequence: CASSGSDRGLYYGYTF. The CDR3 bases are TGTGCCAGCAGTGGTTCGGACAGGGGGCTTTACTATGGCTACACCTTC.

The chain combines TRBV5-1 with TRBJ2-5; 7 bases are shared with TRBD2. Trimming at V came to 0 bases and at J to 3 bases, leaving 5 bases not matched to a gene. This CDR3 comprises 15 residues. The germline CDR1 and CDR2 sequences are SGHRS and YFSETQ. CDR3 coding DNA: TGCGCCAGCAGCTTGGGCGGGGGTAGGGAAGAGACCCAGTACTTC. It encodes CASSLGGGREETQYF.

The chain has TRBV6-5 and TRBJ2-1; 10 bases are shared with TRBD2. The CDR3 is 15 amino acids. Trimming took 2 bases from V and 7 from J; bases not matched to a gene: 5. Germline V gives CDR1 MNHEY, CDR2 SVGAGI. This CDR3 reads CASSYPSGGGNEQFF. Here the CDR3 DNA reads TGTGCCAGCAGTTACCCGAGCGGGGGGGGTAATGAGCAGTTCTTC.

The V call is TRBV4-3, the J call TRBJ2-1; possibly TRBD1 for D (6 bases). V dropped 1 base and J dropped 8 bases, with 9 bases sitting between them. Germline V gene sequence: CDR1 LGHNA, CDR2 YSLEER. This CDR3 is built from 13 residues. The CDR3 loop is CASSQVKGDEQFF. The CDR3 coding sequence is TGCGCCAGCAGCCAAGTTAAGGGGGATGAGCAGTTCTTC.

Only one count was recorded for this clone. The sample has other DNA sequences that encode this CDR3 too. The rearrangement joins TRBV5-4 to TRBJ1-5; TRBD1 aligns across 7 bases. The CDR3 extends over 15 amino acids. V was pared by 1 base and J by 7 bases, with 8 bases of the junction left unmatched. The germline V gene encodes CDR1 SGHNT and CDR2 YYREEE (reference sequence). CDR3 DNA sequence: TGTGCCAGCAGCTTGACCCCAGACAGGGCCCAGCCCCAGCATTTT. This encodes CASSLTPDRAQPQHF.

The rearrangement uses TRBV29-1 and TRBJ1-1; D is ambiguous. The ends were cut back, 6 bases at V and 7 bases at J, with 12 bases in the middle. Germline V gene data show CDR1 as SQVTM and CDR2 as ANQGSEA. This CDR3 spans 11 amino acids. CDR3 bases: TGCAGCGTCCGGGAGGTAATTGAAGCTTTCTTT. Amino acid sequence: CSVREVIEAFF.

The gene calls are TRBV18 and TRBJ2-3, with 7 bases that match TRBD1. CDR3 length: 15 amino acids. Germline CDR1 reads KGHSH; CDR2 reads LQKENI. The ends lost 4 bases at V and 1 base at J; junction bases unmatched: 5. The CDR3 coding sequence is TGTGCCAGCTCACAGACCGGGACAGGCACAGATACGCAGTATTTT. Residues: CASSQTGTGTDTQYF. Looking up the rest from reference TRBV18 and TRBJ2-3 gives the full variable domain: NAGVMQNPRHLVRRRGQEARLRCSPMKGHSHVYWYRQLPEEGLKFMVYLQKENIIDESGMPKERFSAEFPKEGPSILRIQQVVRGDSAAYFCASSQTGTGTDTQYFGPGTRLTVL.

This clone is a singleton in its sample. This chain joins TRBV6-5 and TRBJ2-7; 7 bases map to TRBD1. The trim removed 6 bases at V and 2 bases at J, leaving 7 bases unmatched. The germline V gene has CDR1 MNHEY and CDR2 SVGAGI. The CDR3 is 14 residues long. This CDR3 reads CASSPLGQTYEQYF. Here the CDR3 DNA reads TGTGCCAGCAGCCCTTTGGGACAGACCTACGAGCAGTACTTC.

This chain links TRBV9 with TRBJ1-5; D ambiguous. The CDR3 spans 14 residues. The germline gives CDR1 SGDLS, CDR2 YYNGEE. Deletions cut 2 bases from V and 5 bases from J, with 11 bases between. As DNA, the CDR3 is TGTGCCAGCAGCGTCTCAGCGGGCGATCAGCCCCAGCATTTT. Residues: CASSVSAGDQPQHF.

This chain joins TRBV11-2 and TRBJ2-7, with 9 bases fitting TRBD2. The CDR3 covers 14 residues. The junction had 4 bases not matched to a gene; V was cut back by 2 bases and J by 5 bases. Germline assignment: CDR1 SGHAT and CDR2 FQNNGV. Here the CDR3 DNA reads TGTGCCAGCAGCTTATGGCGGGAGGGCCACGAGCAGTACTTC. Its translation is CASSLWREGHEQYF.

J is TRBJ1-4 and V is TRBV27, with D possibly being TRBD1 (5 bases). Trimming removed 1 base at V and 6 bases at J, with 12 bases between. The length of the CDR3 is 15 residues. Germline-derived CDR1 and CDR2 are MNHEY and SMNVEV (reference sequence). CDR3 sequence: CASSLYAGYHEKLFF. In nucleotides, the CDR3 is TGTGCCAGCAGTTTATATGCAGGGTATCATGAAAAACTGTTTTTT.

The chain links TRBV18 to TRBJ2-2, with TRBD1 identical over 11 bases. The CDR3 length is 16 residues. Looked up from germline, CDR1 is KGHSH and CDR2 is LQKENI. The V segment lost 2 bases and the J segment 6 bases; nucleotides outside the gene matches: 5. The CDR3 coding sequence is TGTGCCAGCTCACCAGCGGACAGGGGGCTATCCGGGGAGCTGTTTTTT. Its protein product is CASSPADRGLSGELFF.

V and J are TRBV16 and TRBJ1-1; D remains ambiguous. Germline V gene sequence: CDR1 KGHSY, CDR2 FQNENV. This CDR3 contains 15 residues. Trimming removed 0 bases from V and 4 bases from J, with 12 bases in between. The CDR3 protein is CASSQSEGRSTEAFF. CDR3 sequence (DNA): TGTGCCAGCAGCCAATCGGAGGGCCGGAGCACTGAAGCTTTCTTT.

This clone appeared once. The CDR3 bases are TGCGCCAGCAGCTTGGTTATCCAGGGGGCTTACGAGCAGTACTTC. Translation: CASSLVIQGAYEQYF. This rearrangement joins TRBV5-1 to TRBJ2-7; the match to TRBD1 covers 8 bases. V gave up 0 bases and J gave up 4 bases; unmatched junction bases: 6. CDR1 is SGHRS and CDR2 is YFSETQ in the germline V gene. The CDR3 has 15 amino acids.

V gene TRBV11-2 combines with J gene TRBJ1-2; D unclear. V shed 1 base and J shed 8 bases, with 14 bases lying between them. CDR1 is SGHAT, CDR2 FQNNGV, per germline. The CDR3 contains 14 residues. CDR3 loop: CASSLVARTRGYTF. The CDR3 DNA is TGTGCCAGCAGCTTAGTGGCCAGGACTAGGGGCTACACCTTC.

The chain is built from TRBV4-1 and TRBJ2-5; the match to TRBD1 covers 7 bases. The V gene end was trimmed by 3 bases and the J gene end by 0 bases; junction bases not matched to a gene: 7. This CDR3 is built from 16 residues. Germline values: CDR1 MGHRA, CDR2 YSYEKL. CDR3 sequence: CASSQPGTANQETQYF. In DNA form, the CDR3 reads TGCGCCAGCAGCCAGCCCGGGACAGCCAACCAAGAGACCCAGTACTTC.